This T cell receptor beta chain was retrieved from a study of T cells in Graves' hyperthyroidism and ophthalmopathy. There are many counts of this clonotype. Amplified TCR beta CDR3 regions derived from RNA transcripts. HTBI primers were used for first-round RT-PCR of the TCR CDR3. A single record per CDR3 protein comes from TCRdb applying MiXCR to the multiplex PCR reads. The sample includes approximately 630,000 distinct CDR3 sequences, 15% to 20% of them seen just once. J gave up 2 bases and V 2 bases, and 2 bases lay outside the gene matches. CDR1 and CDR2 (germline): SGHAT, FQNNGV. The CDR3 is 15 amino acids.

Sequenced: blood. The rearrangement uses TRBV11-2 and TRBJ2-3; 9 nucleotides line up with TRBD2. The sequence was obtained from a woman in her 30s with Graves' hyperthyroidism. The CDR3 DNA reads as TGTGCCAGCAGCTTAAGCGGGAGGTCCACAGATACGCAGTATTTT. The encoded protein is CASSLSGRSTDTQYF.